The 12 T cell receptor beta chains in this list originate from one sample, sequenced in a study of PD-1 blockade in classical Hodgkin lymphoma. Libraries were prepared by immunoSEQ multiplex PCR; TCRdb keeps only in-frame clonotypes and omits some of them. The sample lists around 23,000 clones; about four fifths were seen once. Brentuximab vedotin exposure varied, and every patient relapsed after autologous stem cell transplantation. Negative magnetic selection isolated CD4+ T cells from thawed PBMCs. The sequenced sample was CD4+ T cells from blood, obtained at baseline. These receptors originate from a human donor with classical Hodgkin lymphoma.

This chain uses TRBV5-8 with TRBJ2-6, with D possibly matching TRBD1 (6 bases). The CDR3 spans 17 residues. In germline, CDR1 is SGHTS, CDR2 YDEGEE. With 2 bases removed from V and 2 bases from J, the gap between germline ends came to 14 bases. The CDR3 DNA follows: TGTGCCAGCAGCTTTTTGGGGGCGTCGGCTGGGGCCAACGTCCTGACTTTC. Protein sequence: CASSFLGASAGANVLTF.

This clone was seen only once. V gene TRBV7-6 combines with J gene TRBJ2-3; 11 bases match TRBD2. Unmatched junction bases numbered 7, after V lost 5 bases and J lost 3 bases. The CDR3 consists of 16 residues. CDR1 SGHVS and CDR2 FNYEAQ come from the germline V gene. The CDR3: CASSPLAGGETDTQYF. CDR3 nucleotides: TGTGCCAGCAGCCCCCTAGCGGGGGGCGAAACAGATACGCAGTATTTT.

The chain combines TRBV7-6 with TRBJ1-5, with D possibly TRBD1 on 5 matching bases. The germline V gene has CDR1 SGHVS and CDR2 FNYEAQ. The CDR3 extends over 14 amino acids. Trimming left V 5 bases short and J 1 base short, with 9 bases between. CDR3 in DNA: TGTGCCAGCAGCCCCAGGGTGAGCAATCAGCCCCAGCATTTT. This gives the protein CASSPRVSNQPQHF. Based on the CDR3 plus reference TRBV7-6 and TRBJ1-5, the full variable domain is GAGVSQSPRYKVTKRGQDVALRCDPISGHVSLYWYRQALGQGPEFLTYFNYEAQQDKSGLPNDRFSAERPEGSISTLTIQRTEQRDSAMYRCASSPRVSNQPQHFGDGTRLSIL.

This clone has a handful of counts. This chain links TRBV18 with TRBJ1-1; 7 bases fit TRBD1. The CDR3 runs 15 residues. Germline values: CDR1 KGHSH, CDR2 LQKENI. V was clipped by 4 bases and J by 0 bases; unmatched bases: 5. The CDR3 sequence is CASSLGQSMNTEAFF. Here the CDR3 DNA reads TGTGCCAGCTCACTGGGACAGTCGATGAACACTGAAGCTTTCTTT.

V usage is TRBV23-1 and J usage is TRBJ2-7; D uncertain. TRBV23-1 is an ORF, with its function uncertain. Trimming took off 4 bases at V and 0 bases at J, with 7 bases between the two ends. The CDR3 runs to 13 residues. This CDR3 reads CASSPATSYEQYF. In DNA form, the CDR3 reads TGCGCCAGCAGTCCAGCCACCTCCTACGAGCAGTACTTC.

V is TRBV18 and J is TRBJ2-2; 8 bases fit TRBD1. Trimming took 4 bases from V and 3 from J; bases not matched to a gene: 4. The length of the CDR3 is 15 residues. Germline values: CDR1 KGHSH, CDR2 LQKENI. The CDR3 nucleotides read TGTGCCAGCTCACGACAGGGGCCGGACACCGGGGAGCTGTTTTTT. Its translation is CASSRQGPDTGELFF.

The chain uses TRBV9 and TRBJ2-4; D remains ambiguous. V lost 0 bases to trimming and J lost 9 bases, with 10 bases between them. The CDR3 has 13 residues. Germline CDR1 is SGDLS and CDR2 is YYNGEE. CDR3 bases: TGTGCCAGCAGCGTAGAGGAATCCGGCATTCAGTACTTC. Translation gives CASSVEESGIQYF.

Only a few counts were recorded for this clone. The chain uses TRBV5-1 and TRBJ2-3; 9 bases map to TRBD2. The germline V gene has CDR1 SGHRS and CDR2 YFSETQ. V gave up 4 bases and J gave up 6 bases; unmatched junction bases: 6. This CDR3 comprises 14 residues. The CDR3 region has the DNA TGCGCCAGCAGCCCCGGACTAGCGTCGGATACGCAGTATTTT. Its translation is CASSPGLASDTQYF.

V and J are TRBV7-2 and TRBJ2-3; D not resolved. Germline values: CDR1 SGHTA, CDR2 FQGNSA. Trimming removed 0 bases at V and 0 bases at J, with 4 bases between. This CDR3 contains 14 residues. The CDR3 spells CASSLARSTDTQYF. The CDR3 DNA is TGTGCCAGCAGCTTAGCCAGGAGCACAGATACGCAGTATTTT.

Here the CDR3 reads CAWTPGMDQPQHF. The CDR3 nucleotides read TGTGCCTGGACCCCCGGCATGGATCAGCCCCAGCATTTT. This chain joins TRBV30 and TRBJ1-5; D is unresolved. The CDR3 is 13 residues long. Germline values: CDR1 GTSNPN, CDR2 SVGIG (reference sequence). Trimming took 4 bases from V and 5 from J, leaving 12 bases between them.

The chain combines TRBV7-8 with TRBJ1-6, with D unclear. The CDR3 sequence is 13 residues long. Trimming removed 4 bases at V and 9 bases at J, with 10 bases between. Germline V lookup: CDR1 SGHVS, CDR2 FQNEAQ. For the CDR3, the DNA is TGTGCCAGCAGCTCCGAATGGGGTTCACCCCTCCACTTT. Its protein product is CASSSEWGSPLHF.

The J gene is TRBJ1-5, the V gene TRBV7-2; D may be TRBD1 (5 bases). In germline, CDR1 is SGHTA, CDR2 FQGNSA. V lost 1 base to trimming and J lost 7 bases, with 11 bases between them. The CDR3 runs 14 residues. CDR3 DNA sequence: TGTGCCAGCAGCTTAGTGACAGTCGGACAGCCCCAGCATTTT. Protein sequence: CASSLVTVGQPQHF. The full variable domain, in which reference TRBV7-2 and TRBJ1-5 provide the parts outside the CDR3, is GAGVSQSPSNKVTEKGKDVELRCDPISGHTALYWYRQSLGQGLEFLIYFQGNSAPDKSGLPSDRFSAERTGGSVSTLTIQRTQQEDSAVYLCASSLVTVGQPQHFGDGTRLSIL.